This T cell receptor beta chain derives from a study of blood T cell repertoires in COVID-19. In the study overall: Collection of acute and convalescent COVID-19 samples took place in the United States, Italy and Spain.

Per the study methods: Reference gene primer amplification gave nucleated cell count estimates. The assay was immunoSEQ multiplex PCR, and TCRdb's table has in-frame clones only and misses some. That table is the source of V, J and clone size, and D and trimming were worked out from the DNA. The data show approximately 120,000 clones, with about four fifths seen just once and about 18% held by the top ten. Sequenced sample: peripheral blood. This receptor was obtained from a man at least 80 years old with acute or convalescent COVID-19.

CDR3 residues: CASSATGTAIMDEQFF. The CDR3 bases are TGTGCCAGCAGTGCAACCGGGACAGCCATCATGGATGAGCAGTTCTTC. This rearrangement joins TRBV5-5 to TRBJ2-1; 7 bases agree with TRBD1. The CDR3 sequence is 16 residues long. Germline loops: CDR1 SGHKS, CDR2 YYEKEE (reference sequence). The V segment lost 5 bases and the J segment 8 bases; nucleotides outside the gene matches: 16.